The source of this T cell receptor (beta chain) is a study of T cell responses to AZD1222 COVID-19 vaccine. Germline CDR1 is DFQATT and CDR2 is SNEGSKA (reference sequence). CDR3 length: 11 residues. For this clone: Its specificity is unknown.

Study-wide points: Most donors were white British, females outnumbered males, and clonal diversity was possibly underestimated. Just six people given AZD1222 tested seropositive at baseline.

Repertoires were generated with immunoSEQ multiplex PCR, while TCRdb's copy carries only in-frame clones and drops some. The profile shows about 150,000 clones, around 90% of them singletons. The source is an adult who received the MenACWY meningococcal vaccine as a control. Sequenced here: peripheral blood, sampled 28 days after the second dose of the MenACWY control vaccine. The chain couples TRBV20-1 to TRBJ2-7; TRBD1 might be the D (6 bases). This CDR3 is CSPSGGPEQYF. CDR3 sequence (DNA): TGCAGCCCATCTGGGGGCCCCGAGCAGTACTTC.